This is a list of T cell receptor beta chains from one sample in a study of CD8 T cells in Susac syndrome. TCRdb re-derived calls from the immunoSEQ multiplex PCR reads in MiXCR, one entry per CDR3 protein. The sample holds about 160,000 distinct CDR3 sequences, around 95% seen once. The sample was CD4+ T cells from PBMCs. All receptors derive from a human donor in good health. The CDR3 runs from the conserved cysteine through the conserved F or W. Fields, in order: J gene, V gene, clone size, CDR3 length, D gene, CDR3 DNA, CDR3 protein. The D gene is left open where the match is weak. Size values are once, few and many counts, or a class for expanded clones, and some rows have none.

j_gene: TRBJ2-3
v_gene: TRBV20-1
abundance: .
len: 13
d_gene: .
CDR3nt: TGCAGCTCCTCTAACGGGGTGGGAGATACGCAGTATTTT
CDR3aa: CSSSNGVGDTQYF

j_gene: TRBJ1-1
v_gene: TRBV20-1
abundance: .
len: 14
d_gene: .
CDR3nt: TGCAGTGCTAGAGATCCCCAGAAGAACACTGAAGCTTTCTTT
CDR3aa: CSARDPQKNTEAFF

j_gene: TRBJ2-1
v_gene: TRBV3-1
abundance: .
len: 15
d_gene: TRBD2
CDR3nt: TGTGCCAGCAGCCAAGGTCCAACTAGCGGGTCTGAGCAGTTCTTC
CDR3aa: CASSQGPTSGSEQFF

j_gene: TRBJ2-7
v_gene: TRBV12-3/TRBV12-4
abundance: few
len: 15
d_gene: .
CDR3nt: TGTGCCAGCAGTTTAGAGGGGGGCCCCCTGCTCGAGCAGTACTTC
CDR3aa: CASSLEGGPLLEQYF

j_gene: TRBJ1-4
v_gene: TRBV2
abundance: .
len: 14
d_gene: TRBD1
CDR3nt: TGTGCCAGCAGTGATGGGACAGGGTTCGAAAAACTGTTTTTT
CDR3aa: CASSDGTGFEKLFF

j_gene: TRBJ2-2
v_gene: TRBV18
abundance: .
len: 13
d_gene: TRBD1
CDR3nt: TGTGCCAGCGGACAGGAGAACACCGGGGAGCTGTTTTTT
CDR3aa: CASGQENTGELFF

j_gene: TRBJ2-5
v_gene: TRBV6-5
abundance: few
len: 15
d_gene: TRBD2
CDR3nt: TGTGCCAGCAGTTCGCTAGCGGGGGGGCGAGAGACCCAGTACTTC
CDR3aa: CASSSLAGGRETQYF

j_gene: TRBJ1-2
v_gene: TRBV4-2
abundance: .
len: 16
d_gene: .
CDR3nt: TGTGCCAGCAGCCAAGTGGGCGATACAGCGGGCTATGGCTACACCTTC
CDR3aa: CASSQVGDTAGYGYTF

j_gene: TRBJ1-6
v_gene: TRBV3-1
abundance: once
len: 17
d_gene: .
CDR3nt: TGTGCCAGCAGCCAAGATGTCTTCGGCAGATCCGATTCACCCCTCCACTTT
CDR3aa: CASSQDVFGRSDSPLHF

j_gene: TRBJ2-3
v_gene: TRBV6-4
abundance: .
len: 15
d_gene: TRBD1
CDR3nt: TGTGCCAGCAGTGCCCGTGGACAGGGCACAGATACGCAGTATTTT
CDR3aa: CASSARGQGTDTQYF

j_gene: TRBJ2-2
v_gene: TRBV7-3
abundance: once
len: 14
d_gene: .
CDR3nt: TGTGCCAGCACCCTAGGGGCGAACACCGGGGAGCTGTTTTTT
CDR3aa: CASTLGANTGELFF

j_gene: TRBJ2-3
v_gene: TRBV28
abundance: .
len: 15
d_gene: .
CDR3nt: TGTGCCAGCAGCTCCCCCGCGGCTAGCACAGATACGCAGTATTTT
CDR3aa: CASSSPAASTDTQYF

j_gene: TRBJ2-7
v_gene: TRBV23-1
abundance: .
len: 18
d_gene: .
CDR3nt: TGCGCCAGCAGCCACTACACGTTGGACCGTGGACCGTCCTACGAGCAGTACTTC
CDR3aa: CASSHYTLDRGPSYEQYF

j_gene: TRBJ1-4
v_gene: TRBV20-1
abundance: .
len: 14
d_gene: .
CDR3nt: TGCAGTGCCTCGACTGGGGGGGTTAATGAAAAACTGTTTTTT
CDR3aa: CSASTGGVNEKLFF

j_gene: TRBJ2-3
v_gene: TRBV7-2
abundance: .
len: 15
d_gene: .
CDR3nt: TGTGCCAGCAGCTTAGGGGCATCCCTCACAGATACGCAGTATTTT
CDR3aa: CASSLGASLTDTQYF

j_gene: TRBJ2-1
v_gene: TRBV12-3/TRBV12-4
abundance: .
len: 11
d_gene: TRBD1
CDR3nt: TGTGCCAGCAGCCGGGACAGGGACGGCCTCTTC
CDR3aa: CASSRDRDGLF

j_gene: TRBJ1-2
v_gene: TRBV11-2
abundance: .
len: 17
d_gene: .
CDR3nt: TGTGCCAGCAGCTCGAGAGGGGGGGTTACACGGATCTATGGCTACACCTTC
CDR3aa: CASSSRGGVTRIYGYTF

j_gene: TRBJ2-7
v_gene: TRBV10-3
abundance: .
len: 14
d_gene: .
CDR3nt: TGTGCCATCAGTGGGTTAGGAGGAGTCTACGAGCAGTACTTC
CDR3aa: CAISGLGGVYEQYF

j_gene: TRBJ2-3
v_gene: TRBV6-5
abundance: once
len: 14
d_gene: TRBD2
CDR3nt: TGTGCCAGCAGGACGGGACTAGCGGGGGATACGCAGTATTTT
CDR3aa: CASRTGLAGDTQYF

j_gene: TRBJ1-3
v_gene: TRBV3-1
abundance: .
len: 12
d_gene: TRBD1
CDR3nt: TGTGCCAGCAGCCAAGAACGAAGGGGGCTGAATTTT
CDR3aa: CASSQERRGLNF

j_gene: TRBJ1-2
v_gene: TRBV7-9
abundance: .
len: 11
d_gene: .
CDR3nt: TGTGCCAGCAGCTCCGGGCCTGGCTACACCTTC
CDR3aa: CASSSGPGYTF

j_gene: TRBJ2-3
v_gene: TRBV2
abundance: .
len: 14
d_gene: TRBD2
CDR3nt: TGTGCCAGCAGGGGAGGGGCCTTCCCAGATACGCAGTATTTT
CDR3aa: CASRGGAFPDTQYF

j_gene: TRBJ2-5
v_gene: TRBV7-2
abundance: once
len: 14
d_gene: .
CDR3nt: TGTGCCAGCAGCTGGGACTCCGAGGGGGAGACCCAGTACTTC
CDR3aa: CASSWDSEGETQYF

j_gene: TRBJ2-3
v_gene: TRBV21-1
abundance: .
len: 17
d_gene: .
CDR3nt: TGTGCCAGCAGCACCCCGCCTACAGGGTTCGGCACAGATACGCAGTATTTT
CDR3aa: CASSTPPTGFGTDTQYF

j_gene: TRBJ2-2
v_gene: TRBV29-1
abundance: .
len: 14
d_gene: TRBD1
CDR3nt: TGCAGCGCCGGACAGGGGATGAACACCGGGGAGCTGTTTTTT
CDR3aa: CSAGQGMNTGELFF

j_gene: TRBJ2-7
v_gene: TRBV30
abundance: .
len: 12
d_gene: .
CDR3nt: TGTGCCTGGAGTCAACGCAGCTACGAGCAGTACTTC
CDR3aa: CAWSQRSYEQYF

j_gene: TRBJ2-1
v_gene: TRBV29-1
abundance: .
len: 13
d_gene: .
CDR3nt: TGCAGCGTGGGACACTCAAATTACAATGAGCAGTTCTTC
CDR3aa: CSVGHSNYNEQFF

j_gene: TRBJ2-5
v_gene: TRBV7-2
abundance: .
len: 15
d_gene: TRBD2
CDR3nt: TGTGCCAGCAGCCCTAGGACTAGCGGCGCAGAGACCCAGTACTTC
CDR3aa: CASSPRTSGAETQYF

j_gene: TRBJ2-2
v_gene: TRBV5-4
abundance: .
len: 17
d_gene: TRBD2
CDR3nt: TGTGCCAGCAGCCCACTAGCGGGGGGGCTTAACACCGGGGAGCTGTTTTTT
CDR3aa: CASSPLAGGLNTGELFF

j_gene: TRBJ1-2
v_gene: TRBV7-2
abundance: .
len: 16
d_gene: TRBD1
CDR3nt: TGTGCCAGCAGCTCGCCAGGGGGGGGCGGTGGCTATGGCTACACCTTC
CDR3aa: CASSSPGGGGGYGYTF

j_gene: TRBJ2-3
v_gene: TRBV20-1
abundance: .
len: 13
d_gene: .
CDR3nt: TGCAGTGCTAGAGAAGCACTTCGGGATACGCAGTATTTT
CDR3aa: CSAREALRDTQYF

j_gene: TRBJ2-2
v_gene: TRBV2
abundance: once
len: 13
d_gene: .
CDR3nt: TGTGCCAGCAGTGAAGACGGGGCCGGGGAGCTGTTTTTT
CDR3aa: CASSEDGAGELFF

j_gene: TRBJ1-3
v_gene: TRBV6-5
abundance: .
len: 16
d_gene: .
CDR3nt: TGTGCCAGCAGTTACAGCCTCAGCCAGGACGGAAACACCATATATTTT
CDR3aa: CASSYSLSQDGNTIYF

j_gene: TRBJ2-5
v_gene: TRBV19
abundance: .
len: 14
d_gene: TRBD1
CDR3nt: TGTGCCAGTAGTAGGGACAGGCGACAAGAGACCCAGTACTTC
CDR3aa: CASSRDRRQETQYF

j_gene: TRBJ2-6
v_gene: TRBV7-9
abundance: .
len: 15
d_gene: .
CDR3nt: TGTGCCAGCAGCCCGCAGGGGGGTGGGGCCAACGTCCTGACTTTC
CDR3aa: CASSPQGGGANVLTF

j_gene: TRBJ2-3
v_gene: TRBV10-1
abundance: .
len: 13
d_gene: .
CDR3nt: TGCGCCAGCAGTGATATCCCAGGAGATACGCAGTATTTT
CDR3aa: CASSDIPGDTQYF

j_gene: TRBJ2-1
v_gene: TRBV18
abundance: .
len: 13
d_gene: .
CDR3nt: TGTGCCAGCTCACCATCGGTAGCCAATGAGCAGTTCTTC
CDR3aa: CASSPSVANEQFF

j_gene: TRBJ2-3
v_gene: TRBV18
abundance: once
len: 15
d_gene: TRBD2
CDR3nt: TGTGCCAGCTCACCAGGGACTAGCGAAACAGATACGCAGTATTTT
CDR3aa: CASSPGTSETDTQYF

j_gene: TRBJ2-1
v_gene: TRBV3-1
abundance: .
len: 13
d_gene: TRBD1
CDR3nt: TGTGCCAGCAGCGTTAGACAGGGAACCCAGCAGTTCTTC
CDR3aa: CASSVRQGTQQFF

j_gene: TRBJ2-7
v_gene: TRBV6-1
abundance: .
len: 13
d_gene: TRBD1
CDR3nt: TGTGCCAGCAGTGATACAGGGGTCTACGAGCAGTACTTC
CDR3aa: CASSDTGVYEQYF